This is a list of T cell receptor beta chains from one sample in a study of low-dose radiotherapy and immunotherapy resistance in tumors. In TCRdb, the reads were re-called with MiXCR into one record per CDR3 protein. The sample records tens of thousands of distinct CDR3 sequences, 15% to 20% being singletons. Material: PBMCs, obtained after low-dose radiotherapy plus immunotherapy. These receptors all come from a male donor with prostate cancer. Both conserved end residues are part of each CDR3. A D gene is named only where the DNA matches it firmly. Clone size appears in some rows only: once, few, many, or a class for an expanded clone.

cdr3_aa: CASSLRGAPTGELFF; cdr3_nt: TGTGCCAGCAGCTTAAGGGGGGCCCCTACCGGGGAGCTGTTTTTT; v_call: TRBV7-3; clone_size: many; j_call: TRBJ2-2; d_call: -
cdr3_aa: CSAPDRGSSGETQYF; cdr3_nt: TGCAGTGCCCCTGACAGGGGTTCATCGGGAGAGACCCAGTACTTC; v_call: TRBV20-1; clone_size: many; j_call: TRBJ2-5; d_call: TRBD1
cdr3_aa: CASSPVWDRTYEQYF; cdr3_nt: TGTGCCAGCAGTCCCGTCTGGGATCGTACCTACGAGCAGTACTTC; v_call: TRBV6-2/TRBV6-3; clone_size: -; j_call: TRBJ2-7; d_call: -
cdr3_aa: CATTPSRWDRTGANVLTF; cdr3_nt: TGTGCCACGACACCTTCGCGGTGGGACAGGACTGGGGCCAACGTCCTGACTTTC; v_call: TRBV28; clone_size: many; j_call: TRBJ2-6; d_call: TRBD1
cdr3_aa: CASSPGTSGRGDTQYF; cdr3_nt: TGTGCCAGTAGCCCCGGGACTAGCGGGAGGGGAGATACGCAGTATTTT; v_call: TRBV19; clone_size: -; j_call: TRBJ2-3; d_call: TRBD2
cdr3_aa: CASSFPRQGADGYTF; cdr3_nt: TGTGCCAGCAGTTTCCCGCGACAGGGGGCCGATGGCTACACCTTC; v_call: TRBV12-3/TRBV12-4; clone_size: many; j_call: TRBJ1-2; d_call: TRBD1
cdr3_aa: CASSGPRFGLNEKLFF; cdr3_nt: TGTGCCAGCAGCGGGCCCCGGTTCGGGTTGAATGAAAAACTGTTTTTT; v_call: TRBV5-8; clone_size: many; j_call: TRBJ1-4; d_call: -
cdr3_aa: CSAPRLAGVNEQFF; cdr3_nt: TGCAGTGCTCCGAGACTAGCGGGAGTCAATGAGCAGTTCTTC; v_call: TRBV20-1; clone_size: many; j_call: TRBJ2-1; d_call: TRBD2
cdr3_aa: CASSLAAGRVDEKLFF; cdr3_nt: TGCGCCAGCAGCTTGGCCGCCGGCAGAGTGGATGAAAAACTGTTTTTT; v_call: TRBV5-1; clone_size: many; j_call: TRBJ1-4; d_call: -
cdr3_aa: CASRRAGRGETQYF; cdr3_nt: TGTGCCAGCCGCCGTGCGGGCCGGGGGGAGACCCAGTACTTC; v_call: TRBV6-6; clone_size: -; j_call: TRBJ2-5; d_call: -
cdr3_aa: CASSYSSGGTYEQYF; cdr3_nt: TGTGCCAGCAGTTACTCAAGCGGAGGCACCTACGAGCAGTACTTC; v_call: TRBV6-5; clone_size: many; j_call: TRBJ2-7; d_call: -
cdr3_aa: CASSYSWGRGDGYTF; cdr3_nt: TGTGCCAGCAGTTACTCGTGGGGCCGCGGAGATGGCTACACCTTC; v_call: TRBV6-5; clone_size: -; j_call: TRBJ1-2; d_call: -
cdr3_aa: CASSEARGNEQFF; cdr3_nt: TGTGCCAGCAGTGAAGCCAGGGGCAATGAGCAGTTCTTC; v_call: TRBV2; clone_size: many; j_call: TRBJ2-1; d_call: -
cdr3_aa: CASSPLAASTDTQYF; cdr3_nt: TGTGCCAGCTCACCACTAGCGGCTAGCACAGATACGCAGTATTTT; v_call: TRBV18; clone_size: -; j_call: TRBJ2-3; d_call: -
cdr3_aa: CASSPGGLVYEQYF; cdr3_nt: TGTGCCAGCAGCCCGGGGGGACTCGTCTACGAGCAGTACTTC; v_call: TRBV5-4; clone_size: medium-sized; j_call: TRBJ2-7; d_call: TRBD2